These T cell receptor beta chains were read from a single sample in a study of T cell changes during pregnancy in multiple sclerosis. Assay used: immunoSEQ multiplex PCR; TCRdb lists only in-frame clones, some missing. The profile shows approximately 59,000 clones, approximately 90% of them singletons. The material was peripheral blood, obtained in the third trimester of pregnancy. The origin of the receptors is a female donor in good health, enrolled as a control in a pregnancy study. CDR3s include the opening cysteine and the closing phenylalanine or tryptophan. The order of the fields is D gene, J gene, V gene, clone size, CDR3 protein, CDR3 DNA. D genes are given only for firm matches. Where a row states a size, it is once, few, many or the class of an expanded clone; other rows omit it.

d_call: NA
j_call: TRBJ2-2
v_call: TRBV7-8
clone_size: NA
cdr3_aa: CASSFLEAGELFF
cdr3_nt: TGTGCCAGCAGCTTTCTTGAGGCCGGGGAGCTGTTTTTT

d_call: TRBD1
j_call: TRBJ2-1
v_call: TRBV19
clone_size: few
cdr3_aa: CASSMTGTNEQFF
cdr3_nt: TGTGCCAGTAGTATGACAGGGACCAATGAGCAGTTCTTC

d_call: NA
j_call: TRBJ1-1
v_call: TRBV13
clone_size: NA
cdr3_aa: CASSRAGSDTEAFF
cdr3_nt: TGTGCCAGCAGCCGGGCCGGGAGCGACACTGAAGCTTTCTTT

d_call: TRBD1
j_call: TRBJ1-2
v_call: TRBV29-1
clone_size: once
cdr3_aa: CSVPGQGEDGYTF
cdr3_nt: TGCAGCGTTCCCGGACAGGGTGAGGATGGCTACACCTTC

d_call: NA
j_call: TRBJ1-5
v_call: TRBV7-9
clone_size: NA
cdr3_aa: CASSYGGDQPQHF
cdr3_nt: TGTGCCAGCAGCTATGGCGGGGATCAGCCCCAGCATTTT

d_call: NA
j_call: TRBJ2-7
v_call: TRBV9
clone_size: once
cdr3_aa: CASSRGGADGGEQYF
cdr3_nt: TGTGCCAGCAGCCGTGGGGGGGCCGACGGAGGGGAGCAGTACTTC

d_call: NA
j_call: TRBJ2-7
v_call: TRBV28
clone_size: NA
cdr3_aa: CASSLGTGEQYF
cdr3_nt: TGTGCCAGCAGTTTGGGAACAGGCGAGCAGTACTTC

d_call: TRBD2
j_call: TRBJ2-3
v_call: TRBV6-5
clone_size: NA
cdr3_aa: CASSDSGGGTDTQYF
cdr3_nt: TGTGCCAGCAGCGATAGCGGGGGCGGCACAGATACGCAGTATTTT

d_call: NA
j_call: TRBJ2-3
v_call: TRBV6-5
clone_size: NA
cdr3_aa: CASSIRDSKDTQYF
cdr3_nt: TGTGCCAGCAGTATCCGGGACTCGAAAGATACGCAGTATTTT

d_call: NA
j_call: TRBJ1-1
v_call: TRBV5-5
clone_size: NA
cdr3_aa: CASSSFFPFFRF
cdr3_nt: TGTGCCAGCAGCTCTTTTTTTCCGTTCTTTCGGTTT

d_call: TRBD2
j_call: TRBJ2-3
v_call: TRBV5-1
clone_size: NA
cdr3_aa: CASSLSAGVDTQYF
cdr3_nt: TGCGCCAGCAGCTTGAGCGCGGGGGTCGATACGCAGTATTTT

d_call: TRBD1
j_call: TRBJ1-3
v_call: TRBV5-1
clone_size: NA
cdr3_aa: CASRRSTGIGNTIYF
cdr3_nt: TGCGCCAGCAGACGATCGACAGGGATTGGAAACACCATATATTTT

d_call: TRBD1
j_call: TRBJ2-7
v_call: TRBV4-3
clone_size: NA
cdr3_aa: CASSHPGQGNEQYF
cdr3_nt: TGCGCCAGCAGCCACCCGGGACAGGGTAACGAGCAGTACTTC

d_call: TRBD2
j_call: TRBJ2-1
v_call: TRBV4-2
clone_size: NA
cdr3_aa: CASSRSGGENEQFF
cdr3_nt: TGTGCCAGCAGTCGTAGCGGGGGGGAGAATGAGCAGTTCTTC

d_call: NA
j_call: TRBJ1-1
v_call: TRBV7-8
clone_size: NA
cdr3_aa: CASSLSWVGGDTEAFF
cdr3_nt: TGTGCCAGCAGCTTAAGTTGGGTTGGCGGAGACACTGAAGCTTTCTTT

d_call: NA
j_call: TRBJ1-2
v_call: TRBV7-2
clone_size: NA
cdr3_aa: CASSFGGVLNYGYTF
cdr3_nt: TGTGCCAGCAGCTTTGGGGGGGTTCTCAACTATGGCTACACCTTC

d_call: TRBD2
j_call: TRBJ2-7
v_call: TRBV6-1
clone_size: few
cdr3_aa: CASSEEAWRGALEQYF
cdr3_nt: TGTGCCAGCAGTGAAGAAGCGTGGCGGGGGGCGCTCGAGCAGTACTTC

d_call: NA
j_call: TRBJ1-5
v_call: TRBV18
clone_size: NA
cdr3_aa: CASSPNTGRQPQHF
cdr3_nt: TGTGCCAGCTCACCGAATACAGGGAGACAGCCCCAGCATTTT

d_call: TRBD2
j_call: TRBJ2-2
v_call: TRBV27
clone_size: NA
cdr3_aa: CASTFGLDRGTGELFF
cdr3_nt: TGTGCCAGCACCTTCGGACTAGACAGAGGCACCGGGGAGCTGTTTTTT

d_call: NA
j_call: TRBJ2-7
v_call: TRBV4-3
clone_size: NA
cdr3_aa: CASSQGLRGIYEQYF
cdr3_nt: TGCGCCAGCAGCCAGGGCTTGAGGGGGATTTACGAGCAGTACTTC

d_call: TRBD1
j_call: TRBJ2-7
v_call: TRBV5-1
clone_size: NA
cdr3_aa: CASSLGGGTGNSLYEQYF
cdr3_nt: TGCGCCAGCAGCTTGGGGGGCGGGACAGGGAATTCCCTCTACGAGCAGTACTTC

d_call: NA
j_call: TRBJ2-2
v_call: TRBV27
clone_size: NA
cdr3_aa: CASGAYRVTNTGELFF
cdr3_nt: TGTGCCAGCGGCGCGTACAGAGTAACAAACACCGGGGAGCTGTTTTTT

d_call: TRBD1
j_call: TRBJ2-6
v_call: TRBV18
clone_size: NA
cdr3_aa: CASSPPVGQGSPSGANVLTF
cdr3_nt: TGTGCCAGCTCACCACCGGTGGGACAGGGAAGTCCCTCTGGGGCCAACGTCCTGACTTTC

d_call: NA
j_call: TRBJ1-2
v_call: TRBV5-4
clone_size: once
cdr3_aa: CASRPDSPEAGGYTF
cdr3_nt: TGTGCCAGCAGACCGGACAGTCCCGAGGCGGGTGGCTACACCTTC

d_call: TRBD2
j_call: TRBJ2-1
v_call: TRBV5-1
clone_size: once
cdr3_aa: CASSLYPSGGLRYNEQFF
cdr3_nt: TGCGCCAGCAGCTTGTACCCTAGCGGGGGGCTTCGGTACAATGAGCAGTTCTTC

d_call: TRBD2
j_call: TRBJ2-7
v_call: TRBV11-2
clone_size: NA
cdr3_aa: CASSSERGPLYEQYF
cdr3_nt: TGTGCCAGCAGCTCCGAGCGGGGGCCTCTCTACGAGCAGTACTTC

d_call: NA
j_call: TRBJ1-1
v_call: TRBV7-9
clone_size: NA
cdr3_aa: CASSPTVGGFMNTEAFF
cdr3_nt: TGTGCCAGCAGCCCAACGGTTGGGGGCTTCATGAACACTGAAGCTTTCTTT

d_call: TRBD1
j_call: TRBJ2-1
v_call: TRBV6-5
clone_size: NA
cdr3_aa: CASSAGTGSGQQFF
cdr3_nt: TGTGCCAGCAGTGCTGGGACAGGCTCAGGACAGCAGTTCTTC

d_call: TRBD1
j_call: TRBJ1-5
v_call: TRBV19
clone_size: NA
cdr3_aa: CASSIPYRQGSNQPQHF
cdr3_nt: TGTGCCAGTAGTATACCATACCGACAGGGAAGCAATCAGCCCCAGCATTTT

d_call: NA
j_call: TRBJ1-1
v_call: TRBV27
clone_size: NA
cdr3_aa: CASSESLNTEAFF
cdr3_nt: TGTGCCAGCTCGGAGTCGCTGAACACTGAAGCTTTCTTT

d_call: NA
j_call: TRBJ1-1
v_call: TRBV27
clone_size: NA
cdr3_aa: CASSIDRNTEAFF
cdr3_nt: TGTGCCAGCAGCATAGACAGGAACACTGAAGCTTTCTTT

d_call: NA
j_call: TRBJ1-2
v_call: TRBV2
clone_size: NA
cdr3_aa: CASSETVMLKSGYTF
cdr3_nt: TGTGCCAGCAGTGAGACAGTAATGCTAAAGAGTGGCTACACCTTC